This TCR beta chain was sequenced for a study of technical replicates of blood from a handful of donors. The CDR3 has 13 residues. The J segment lost 5 bases and the V segment lost 5 bases, leaving 6 bases of the junction unmatched. The germline V gene encodes CDR1 GTSNPN and CDR2 SVGIG (reference sequence). Sequenced by immunoSEQ multiplex PCR; TCRdb stores in-frame clones only, minus some. The sample lists 95,000 to 100,000 clones; around 95% were seen once. This sequence originates from a human donor in good health. The chain couples TRBV30 to TRBJ1-1; 9 bases map to TRBD1. Sequenced sample: T cells isolated from PBMCs. The CDR3 coding sequence is TGTGCCTGGGCCTACAGGGGGCTGACTGAAGCTTTCTTT. Encoded protein: CAWAYRGLTEAFF.